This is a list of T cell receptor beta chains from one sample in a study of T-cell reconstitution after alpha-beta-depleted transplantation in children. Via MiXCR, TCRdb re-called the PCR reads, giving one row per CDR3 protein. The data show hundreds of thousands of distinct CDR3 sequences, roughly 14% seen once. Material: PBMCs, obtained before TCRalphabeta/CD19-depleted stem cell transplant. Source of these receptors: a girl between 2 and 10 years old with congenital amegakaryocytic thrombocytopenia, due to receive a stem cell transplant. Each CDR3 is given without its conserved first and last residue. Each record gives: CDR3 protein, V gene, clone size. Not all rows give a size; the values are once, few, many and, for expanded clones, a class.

CDR3: ASSAGQGFGLLF
V: TRBV5-6
size: .

CDR3: ATSRGGIMNTEAF
V: TRBV15
size: .

CDR3: SASLLAGVLDKNIQY
V: TRBV20-1
size: .

CDR3: ASSVETGEWREQY
V: TRBV9
size: many

CDR3: ASSERVRGTDTQY
V: TRBV6-1
size: many

CDR3: ASSQQGGEETQY
V: TRBV3-1
size: .

CDR3: AWDASTNEQY
V: TRBV30
size: few

CDR3: SVEGTSVEQH
V: TRBV29-1
size: .

CDR3: ASSRGQGRKLF
V: TRBV28
size: .

CDR3: SASTRGNTQY
V: TRBV20-1
size: many

CDR3: SAPTASGANVLT
V: TRBV20-1
size: few

CDR3: AISEDFESSDEQF
V: TRBV10-3
size: .

CDR3: ASSSYRGLVNTEAF
V: TRBV7-8
size: .

CDR3: ASSLEIASDTQY
V: TRBV5-1
size: .

CDR3: SVRVLAKNIQY
V: TRBV29-1
size: .

CDR3: ASSEGAGAGYNEQF
V: TRBV6-4
size: .

CDR3: ASSFRDIDNEQF
V: TRBV5-1
size: .

CDR3: ASSIIQGSEKLF
V: TRBV19
size: many

CDR3: SVDGLAGGNTGELF
V: TRBV29-1
size: many

CDR3: ASSPGGLAYSYEQY
V: TRBV7-8
size: .

CDR3: AGYRLAVDTQY
V: TRBV20-1
size: many

CDR3: SARGWVSVARPDTQY
V: TRBV20-1
size: few

CDR3: ASSLGHSNEKLF
V: TRBV12-3/TRBV12-4
size: many

CDR3: ASSFLNNEQF
V: TRBV5-5
size: few

CDR3: ASSLARGQPQH
V: TRBV12-3/TRBV12-4
size: .

CDR3: AWSPGLATDSEQF
V: TRBV30
size: .

CDR3: ASSLGVGMSNEQF
V: TRBV11-2
size: few

CDR3: AWSDSPGQVEQY
V: TRBV30
size: .

CDR3: ASKFQHTDTQY
V: TRBV7-9
size: many

CDR3: SAPATPTGRYNSPLH
V: TRBV20-1
size: .

CDR3: ASSDERSDTQY
V: TRBV12-3/TRBV12-4
size: many

CDR3: SASFPLRRGQTSDTQY
V: TRBV20-1
size: few

CDR3: ASSFPQAGATYEQY
V: TRBV5-6
size: many

CDR3: ASSFSLAGLQETQY
V: TRBV5-1
size: .

CDR3: ATSDWGLAGGPADTQY
V: TRBV24-1
size: once

CDR3: ASSLGVRGHPSQEQF
V: TRBV7-6
size: many

CDR3: ASSPQGGQETQY
V: TRBV18
size: .

CDR3: ASSLRGPLLLPSYEQY
V: TRBV12-3/TRBV12-4
size: .

CDR3: ASSFAAGSYTDTQY
V: TRBV5-1
size: .

CDR3: SATSGWENEQF
V: TRBV20-1
size: .

CDR3: ASSEDTQY
V: TRBV25-1
size: many

CDR3: SARPRLGAAYGYT
V: TRBV20-1
size: many

CDR3: ASSLVGALAYNEQF
V: TRBV5-1
size: many

CDR3: ASSAYPGRINSPLH
V: TRBV9
size: few

CDR3: ASSLNEGYTDTQY
V: TRBV7-8
size: many

CDR3: ASSVGQGWAKNIQY
V: TRBV7-3
size: .

CDR3: ASSSSQGNTEAF
V: TRBV5-8
size: many

CDR3: ASRGTGDEQY
V: TRBV2
size: .

CDR3: SARDLIRVAGSGEQY
V: TRBV20-1
size: .

CDR3: ASSQQGWGEKLF
V: TRBV7-9
size: .

CDR3: ASSSPRTMPTDTQY
V: TRBV5-1
size: many

CDR3: ASSPFTGNYEQY
V: TRBV27
size: .

CDR3: SARVPSAQYQETQY
V: TRBV20-1
size: many